The source of this T cell receptor beta chain is a study of blood T cell repertoires in COVID-19. Study at large: The samples span acute and convalescent COVID-19 from the United States, Italy and Spain. T cells, B-cell-depleted T cells, or PBMCs provided the cDNA or gDNA that served as material.

Per the original methods: The assay estimated nucleated cells by amplifying reference gene primers. Profiled with immunoSEQ multiplex PCR; TCRdb holds only in-frame clones, not every one. The DNA gave D and trimming, while V, J and clone size come from that table. Among about 190,000 clones listed, about 85% were seen once. The CDR3 consists of 13 residues. V was trimmed by 10 bases and J by 4 bases, leaving 16 bases between them. CDR1 is SNHLY and CDR2 is FYNNEI in the germline V gene. The clonotype comes from a human donor in a cohort sampled during active COVID-19. The sample was peripheral blood. This chain uses TRBV2 with TRBJ1-1; a weak D match, TRBD1 (5 bases). The CDR3 DNA follows: TGTGCCACTGGGCTTACCGGGGGCACTGAAGCTTTCTTT. This encodes CATGLTGGTEAFF.